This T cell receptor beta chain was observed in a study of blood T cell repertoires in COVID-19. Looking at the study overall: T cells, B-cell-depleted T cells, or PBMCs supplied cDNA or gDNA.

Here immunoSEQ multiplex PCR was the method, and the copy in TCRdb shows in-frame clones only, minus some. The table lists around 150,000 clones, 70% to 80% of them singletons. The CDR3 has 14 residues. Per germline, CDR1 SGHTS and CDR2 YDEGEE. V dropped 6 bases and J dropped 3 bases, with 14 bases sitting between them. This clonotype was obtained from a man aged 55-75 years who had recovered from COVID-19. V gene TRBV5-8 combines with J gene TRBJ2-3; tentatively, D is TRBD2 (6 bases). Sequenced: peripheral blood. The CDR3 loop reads CASTPGVKTDTQYF. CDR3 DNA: TGTGCCAGCACCCCGGGGGTTAAGACAGATACGCAGTATTTT.